The rows below give T cell receptor beta chains drawn from one sample of a study of tumor-infiltrating lymphocytes in primary liver carcinoma. A single record per CDR3 protein comes from TCRdb applying MiXCR to the multiplex PCR reads. The sample holds about 200,000 distinct CDR3 sequences, approximately 64% seen once. Specimen: peripheral blood. These receptors came from a woman aged 55 to 70 with primary liver carcinoma and hepatitis B virus infection. Both conserved end residues are part of each CDR3. Fields, in order: D gene, clone size, V gene, J gene, CDR3 protein, CDR3 DNA. D genes are given only for firm matches. Only some rows state a clone size, as once, few, many or a class for expanded clones.

D gene: TRBD2
clone size: many
V gene: TRBV6-6
J gene: TRBJ2-3
CDR3 protein: CASSPRGEDTQYF
CDR3 DNA: TGTGCCAGCAGCCCACGGGGGGAGGATACGCAGTATTTT

D gene: TRBD2
clone size: few
V gene: TRBV5-4
J gene: TRBJ2-5
CDR3 protein: CASSPGTTQETQYF
CDR3 DNA: TGTGCCAGCAGTCCCGGGACTACCCAAGAGACCCAGTACTTC

D gene: .
clone size: .
V gene: TRBV11-2
J gene: TRBJ2-2
CDR3 protein: CASSSRGNTVGLFF
CDR3 DNA: TGTGCCAGCAGCTCGAGGGGGAACACCGTGGGACTGTTTTTT

D gene: TRBD2
clone size: .
V gene: TRBV7-9
J gene: TRBJ2-1
CDR3 protein: CASSFWTSGAYNEQFF
CDR3 DNA: TGTGCCAGCAGCTTTTGGACTAGCGGGGCCTACAATGAGCAGTTCTTC

D gene: .
clone size: few
V gene: TRBV30
J gene: TRBJ2-1
CDR3 protein: CAWTKLVNNEQFF
CDR3 DNA: TGTGCCTGGACTAAACTAGTCAACAATGAGCAGTTCTTC

D gene: TRBD2
clone size: once
V gene: TRBV29-1
J gene: TRBJ2-3
CDR3 protein: CSVGGGDLGIDTQYF
CDR3 DNA: TGCAGCGTGGGGGGGGGGGACTTAGGCATAGATACGCAGTATTTT

D gene: .
clone size: .
V gene: TRBV28
J gene: TRBJ1-5
CDR3 protein: CAISSPFRDRNQPQHF
CDR3 DNA: TGTGCCATCAGCTCTCCTTTCCGGGACCGCAATCAGCCCCAGCATTTT

D gene: TRBD2
clone size: .
V gene: TRBV6-6
J gene: TRBJ2-7
CDR3 protein: CASSYSSSGRGSYEQYF
CDR3 DNA: TGTGCCAGCAGTTACTCGTCTAGCGGGAGGGGTTCCTACGAGCAGTACTTC

D gene: TRBD2
clone size: few
V gene: TRBV5-1
J gene: TRBJ2-1
CDR3 protein: CASRRTSGSNNEQFF
CDR3 DNA: TGCGCCAGCAGACGGACTAGCGGGAGTAACAATGAGCAGTTCTTC

D gene: TRBD2
clone size: once
V gene: TRBV4-2
J gene: TRBJ2-3
CDR3 protein: CASIRRLAADTQCF
CDR3 DNA: TGTGCCAGCATCAGACGACTAGCCGCGGATACGCAGTGTTTT

D gene: .
clone size: few
V gene: TRBV11-3
J gene: TRBJ2-7
CDR3 protein: CASSQTGESREQYF
CDR3 DNA: TGTGCCAGCAGCCAGACAGGGGAGTCGCGGGAGCAATACTTC

D gene: .
clone size: many
V gene: TRBV6-5
J gene: TRBJ2-7
CDR3 protein: CASSPPGSVYEQYF
CDR3 DNA: TGTGCCAGCAGTCCCCCCGGGTCTGTATACGAGCAGTACTTC

D gene: .
clone size: .
V gene: TRBV5-1
J gene: TRBJ2-5
CDR3 protein: CASSTQGVGQETQYF
CDR3 DNA: TGCGCCAGCAGCACACAGGGAGTAGGTCAGGAGACCCAGTACTTC

D gene: .
clone size: medium-sized
V gene: TRBV11-3
J gene: TRBJ2-5
CDR3 protein: CASSLGEETQYF
CDR3 DNA: TGTGCCAGCAGCTTAGGGGAAGAGACCCAGTACTTC

D gene: .
clone size: .
V gene: TRBV11-3
J gene: TRBJ2-7
CDR3 protein: CASSVRPSWEQYF
CDR3 DNA: TGTGCTAGCAGTGTGCGCCCTTCGTGGGAGCAGTACTTC

D gene: .
clone size: .
V gene: TRBV6-6
J gene: TRBJ2-2
CDR3 protein: CASSYTKGGGTGEPFF
CDR3 DNA: TGTGCCAGCAGTTACACTAAGGGAGGAGGCACCGGGGAGCCGTTTTTT

D gene: .
clone size: .
V gene: TRBV6-5
J gene: TRBJ2-2
CDR3 protein: CASSHSRSTGELFF
CDR3 DNA: TGTGCCAGCAGCCACTCTAGATCCACCGGGGAGTTGTTTTTT

D gene: TRBD1
clone size: .
V gene: TRBV7-9
J gene: TRBJ2-1
CDR3 protein: CASGWDRQTGEQFF
CDR3 DNA: TGTGCCAGCGGGTGGGACAGGCAAACGGGTGAGCAGTTCTTC

D gene: .
clone size: once
V gene: TRBV5-6
J gene: TRBJ1-6
CDR3 protein: CASSLARPGSSCNSPLHF
CDR3 DNA: TGTGCCAGCAGCTTGGCGCGCCCGGGGAGCTCCTGTAATTCACCCCTCCACTTT

D gene: .
clone size: .
V gene: TRBV11-2
J gene: TRBJ2-5
CDR3 protein: CTSSLDQGPQETQYF
CDR3 DNA: TGTACCAGCAGCTTAGATCAGGGGCCACAAGAGACCCAGTACTTC

D gene: .
clone size: .
V gene: TRBV13
J gene: TRBJ1-2
CDR3 protein: CASSRKEGVDGYTF
CDR3 DNA: TGTGCCAGCAGCCGCAAGGAGGGGGTGGATGGCTACACCTTC

D gene: .
clone size: .
V gene: TRBV6-6
J gene: TRBJ2-5
CDR3 protein: CASLGGPGAEYF
CDR3 DNA: TGTGCCAGCCTCGGGGGGCCGGGGGCTGAGTACTTC

D gene: TRBD1
clone size: .
V gene: TRBV28
J gene: TRBJ2-7
CDR3 protein: CASLGAGGHEQYF
CDR3 DNA: TGTGCCAGCTTAGGGGCAGGGGGCCACGAGCAGTACTTC

D gene: .
clone size: .
V gene: TRBV11-2
J gene: TRBJ2-3
CDR3 protein: CASGVGLPTDTQYF
CDR3 DNA: TGTGCCAGCGGTGTGGGGCTTCCCACAGATACGCAGTATTTT

D gene: .
clone size: many
V gene: TRBV7-8
J gene: TRBJ2-5
CDR3 protein: CASSFYGQRQETQYF
CDR3 DNA: TGTGCCAGCAGCTTTTATGGACAGAGACAAGAGACCCAGTACTTC

D gene: .
clone size: once
V gene: TRBV11-2
J gene: TRBJ2-7
CDR3 protein: CASGQQGRAYDQYF
CDR3 DNA: TGTGCCAGCGGCCAGCAGGGGAGGGCCTACGATCAGTACTTC

D gene: .
clone size: .
V gene: TRBV18
J gene: TRBJ2-1
CDR3 protein: CASSPAQNYNEQFF
CDR3 DNA: TGTGCCAGCTCACCGGCACAGAACTACAATGAGCAGTTCTTC

D gene: .
clone size: .
V gene: TRBV7-8
J gene: TRBJ2-6
CDR3 protein: CASSYRSGANVLTF
CDR3 DNA: TGTGCCAGCAGCTACAGGTCTGGGGCCAATGTCCTGACTTTC